These 16 T cell receptor beta chains originate from one sample sequenced in a study of molecular identifiers for immune sequencing clone quantification. TCRdb independently ran MiXCR on the PCR reads; one entry per CDR3 protein. Here the sample spans about 630,000 distinct CDR3 sequences, approximately 24% being singletons. Material: naive CD8+ T cells from blood, with Jurkat cell RNA spiked in. Sample subset: FACS-sorted CD8+CD4-CCR7+CD45RA+ naive T cells. All receptors come from a human donor in good health. Some libraries in this study had Jurkat cell RNA spiked in.

Of note for this clonotype: With a much larger clone just one base away, this may be a read error. The chain recombines TRBV10-2 with TRBJ1-5; a possible D gene is TRBD1 (5 bases). Trimming stripped 1 base from V and 7 bases from J, with 11 bases between. Per germline, CDR1 WSHSY and CDR2 SAAADI. There are 14 residues in the CDR3. CDR3 sequence (DNA): TGCGCCAGCAGTGAGTTAGGGGCCCACCAGCCCCAGCATTTT. It is translated as CASSELGAHQPQHF.

The sample holds many counts of this clonotype. The gene calls are TRBV2 and TRBJ1-1; no clear D gene. This CDR3 spans 13 amino acids. Trimming cost V 7 bases and J 0 bases, with 9 bases left between them. Germline loops: CDR1 SNHLY, CDR2 FYNNEI. The CDR3 nucleotides read TGTGCCAGCATCACACCGTTGAACACTGAAGCTTTCTTT. It specifies CASITPLNTEAFF.

A word on this clonotype: At one boundary the junction diverges from the germline segment, which might be a read error. This sequence joins TRBV10-3 and TRBJ2-5; 7 positions agree with TRBD2. The germline V gene has CDR1 ENHRY and CDR2 SYGVKD. The CDR3 has 19 amino acids. The DNA of the CDR3 is TGTGCCATCAGTGAGACGTCTAGCGGAAGCAACGAACTCCAAGAGCCCCAGTACTTC. Its protein is CAISETSSGSNELQEPQYF.

At least ten counts were recorded for this clonotype. The chain carries TRBV11-2 and TRBJ2-6; the D call may be TRBD1 or TRBD2 (5 bases each). The CDR3 sequence is 16 residues long. Per the germline V gene, CDR1 is SGHAT and CDR2 is FQNNGV. Trimming took 5 bases from V and 1 from J, leaving 12 bases between them. The CDR3 protein is CASSEGFVSGANVLTF. The DNA of the CDR3 is TGTGCCAGCAGCGAGGGGTTTGTTTCTGGGGCCAACGTCCTGACTTTC.

This clonotype was seen a few times. The chain couples TRBV4-1 to TRBJ2-7; 13 nucleotides match TRBD2. V shed 4 bases and J 3 bases; nucleotides not matched to a gene: 9. CDR1 and CDR2 (germline): MGHRA, YSYEKL. This CDR3 has 17 residues. The CDR3 sequence is CASSPDLLAGGVYEQYF. The CDR3 DNA is TGCGCCAGCAGCCCCGACTTACTAGCGGGGGGGGTCTACGAGCAGTACTTC.

Concerning this clonotype itself: This could be a read error, since a much larger clone is one nucleotide away. V is TRBV7-9 and J is TRBJ2-7, with TRBD2 matching over 10 bases. The CDR3 is 15 residues long. The V gene's germline CDR1 is SEHNR and CDR2 FQNEAQ (reference sequence). The CDR3 region has the DNA TGTGCCAGCAGCCCTAGCGGGGGACTTCCTACCGAGCAGTGCTTC. Translation: CASSPSGGLPTEQCF. Full variable domain (outside the CDR3, taken from reference TRBV7-9 and TRBJ2-7): DTGVSQNPRHKITKRGQNVTFRCDPISEHNRLYWYRQTLGQGPEFLTYFQNEAQLEKSRLLSDRFSAERPKGSFSTLEIQRTEQGDSAMYLCASSPSGGLPTEQCFGPGTRLTVT.

As regards this clonotype: One end of the junction varies from germline; a read error may be responsible. The rearrangement joins TRBV5-4 to TRBJ2-7, with D possibly matching TRBD2 (6 bases). The length of the CDR3 is 13 residues. CDR1 is SGHNT, CDR2 YYREEE, per germline (reference sequence). CDR3 coding DNA: TGTGCCAGCAGCGTCCGGGACTCCCACGAGCAGTACTTC. Its translation is CASSVRDSHEQYF.

Regarding this clonotype: A read error may be the cause here, since a much bigger clone is one base away. This chain links TRBV30 with TRBJ1-6, with D maybe TRBD1 (5 bases). The CDR3 spans 16 residues. Germline V gene data show CDR1 as GTSNPN and CDR2 as SVGIG (reference sequence). CDR3 sequence: CAWSTGRESYNSPFHF. CDR3 bases: TGTGCCTGGAGTACCGGCAGGGAATCCTATAATTCACCCTTCCACTTT.

Concerning this clonotype itself: A much larger clone differs from this one at a single base, so this may be a read error. V is TRBV13 and J is TRBJ2-3, with 11 bases aligning to TRBD2. The CDR3 consists of 19 residues. The V segment lost 5 bases and the J segment 4 bases; nucleotides outside the gene matches: 17. Germline V gene data show CDR1 as PRHDT and CDR2 as FYEKMQ (reference sequence). CDR3 sequence: CASSIPAGLAGGNADTQYF. CDR3 nucleotides: TGTGCCAGCAGCATACCGGCGGGGCTAGCGGGAGGAAACGCAGATACGCAGTATTTT.

The chain uses TRBV4-3 and TRBJ2-3, with unresolved D. Germline CDR1 reads LGHNA; CDR2 reads YSLEER. The CDR3 is 15 amino acids. The V end lost 1 base, the J end lost 2 bases, and 10 bases lay between the germline ends. Here the CDR3 reads CASSQATVTTDTQYF. DNA for the CDR3: TGCGCCAGCAGCCAAGCGACGGTTACCACAGATACGCAGTATTTT.

This clonotype came up a few times. This CDR3 reads CSVPRGNEQFF. CDR3 DNA: TGCAGCGTGCCCAGGGGGAATGAGCAGTTCTTC. V gene TRBV29-1 combines with J gene TRBJ2-1, with TRBD1 matching 7 bases. J was trimmed by 7 bases and V by 6 bases; bases with no gene match: 3. The CDR3 is made up of 11 amino acids. The germline V gene has CDR1 SQVTM and CDR2 ANQGSEA.

This clonotype was detected ten times or more. This sequence joins TRBV27 and TRBJ1-5, with D maybe TRBD1 (5 bases). The germline CDR1 and CDR2 sequences are MNHEY and SMNVEV (reference sequence). V shed 3 bases and J shed 2 bases, with 11 bases lying between them. The CDR3 is 15 amino acids. The CDR3: CASSLAGRGNQPQHF. CDR3 DNA: TGTGCCAGCAGTTTGGCAGGGAGAGGCAATCAGCCCCAGCATTTT.

The chain uses TRBV6-5 and TRBJ1-5, with TRBD1 matching over 7 bases. The V and J ends lost 6 bases and 1 base, in that order; junction bases with no gene match: 12. Per germline, CDR1 MNHEY and CDR2 SVGAGI. CDR3 length equals 17 residues. Here the CDR3 reads CASSQGVGGRSNQPQHF. For the CDR3, the DNA is TGTGCCAGCAGCCAGGGGGTTGGGGGCAGGAGCAATCAGCCCCAGCATTTT.

V gene TRBV19 combines with J gene TRBJ2-7, with 10 bases lining up with TRBD1. The CDR3 is 14 residues long. Per germline, CDR1 LNHDA and CDR2 SQIVND (reference sequence). V trimming: 5 bases; J trimming: 5 bases; junction bases outside the gene matches: 6. The CDR3 is CASSPLGQGDEQYF. In DNA form, the CDR3 reads TGTGCCAGTAGTCCTCTTGGACAGGGGGACGAGCAGTACTTC. The full variable domain, completed using reference TRBV19 and TRBJ2-7, is DGGITQSPKYLFRKEGQNVTLSCEQNLNHDAMYWYRQDPGQGLRLIYYSQIVNDFQKGDIAEGYSVSREKKESFPLTVTSAQKNPTAFYLCASSPLGQGDEQYFGPGTRLTVT.

This clonotype was picked up one time. Since no conserved phenylalanine or tryptophan closes the CDR3, a read error is the likely cause. This chain links TRBV4-1 with TRBJ1-4, with D possibly being TRBD1 (5 bases). Germline V CDR1 and CDR2: MGHRA, YSYEKL. The CDR3 is 16 amino acids. V lost 2 bases to trimming and J lost 0 bases, with 10 bases between them. CDR3 nucleotide sequence: TGCGCCAGCAGCCAATATCAGGGAACAACTAATGAAAAACTGTTTCTT. Amino acids: CASSQYQGTTNEKLFL.

The rearrangement links TRBV4-1 to TRBJ2-5; 8 bases are shared with TRBD2. CDR3 length: 15 amino acids. CDR1 and CDR2 from the germline V gene are MGHRA and YSYEKL. Trimming at V came to 4 bases and at J to 0 bases, leaving 4 bases not matched to a gene. The CDR3 region is CASSRRAGDQETQYF. The CDR3 DNA reads TGCGCCAGCAGCCGCCGAGCGGGAGACCAAGAGACCCAGTACTTC.